This T cell receptor (beta chain) was identified during a study of T cell repertoires in cytomegalovirus infection (dated by TCRdb to the late 2010s). About the full investigation: Peptide stimulations targeted recently identified HLA-C-restricted CMV epitopes, whose presentation resists viral immunomodulation, together with well-studied HLA-B-restricted epitopes. Because public TCR beta signatures pointed to carriage of CMV infection together with the matching HLA type, the HLA type of each donor mattered for the analysis.

Data came from an Illumina HiSeq 1500. TCRdb's own reprocessing of the public reads used fastp at Q25 and MiXCR and kept productive beta chains. Rows with a matching CDR3 protein are joined into one entry that keeps the most common DNA and genes. The sample contains about 400,000 distinct CDR3 sequences, about 32% of them found a single time. The ten largest make up roughly 13% of the sample. V lost 3 bases and J lost 4 bases; the stretch between them is 16 bases long. The CDR3, cysteine through phenylalanine, is 16 amino acids long. Of all the DNA, just the CDR3 is kept, 48 bases in frame from base 1. Per the germline V gene (reference sequence), LNHDA is the CDR1 and SQIVND is the CDR2. The sample's treatment or condition label is to be understood as: in vitro stimulation with specific CMV peptide epitopes to enrich CMV-specific T cells. On the study overall, not on this receptor specifically: The ex vivo response was dominated by HLA-C-restricted CMV-specific TCR beta clonotypes, and the single most frequent clonotype in two of eight donors was supplied by these HLA-C-restricted clonotypes. Carriers of CMV infection plus the relevant HLA type were discriminated by the cumulative frequency of public TCR beta family members in the study cohort and in an independent approximately 360-donor cohort.

Details on this clonotype: Its antigen has not been determined. One base away there is no much larger clone; base qualities are not given.

The chain was built from TRBV19 and TRBJ2-1; a tentative D match to TRBD2 spans 6 bases. This clonotype was sampled from a human donor in good health (CMV status not recorded). Some clones in this sample may be carry-over from other donors' samples. Sequencing was performed on cultured PBMCs, taken from culture after CMV antigen stimulation. CDR3 loop: CASSIRLVGVYNEQFF. The nucleotides are TGTGCCAGTAGTATCAGACTAGTGGGGGTGTACAATGAGCAGTTCTTC.